A single sample is the source of the 21 T cell receptor beta chains below, sequenced in a study of T cell responses to AZD1222 COVID-19 vaccine. Produced via immunoSEQ multiplex PCR; TCRdb's table is partial and in-frame only. The sample yields 130,000 to 150,000 clones, roughly 92% seen once. Sequences were derived from peripheral blood, sampled on day 0 of AZD1222 vaccination. All receptors derive from an adult in good health.

The chain is built from TRBV30 and TRBJ2-1; D is uncertain. Germline loops: CDR1 GTSNPN, CDR2 SVGIG (reference sequence). V was cut by 8 bases and J by 2 bases, with 16 bases left in between. This CDR3 region has 14 residues. DNA for the CDR3: TGTGCCGGCCGTACGGAGTCCGCCTACAATGAGCAGTTCTTC. This codes for CAGRTESAYNEQFF.

This chain joins TRBV20-1 and TRBJ1-1; D gene uncertain. The V end lost 6 bases, the J end lost 5 bases, and 10 bases lay between the germline ends. CDR3 length equals 11 residues. The germline V gene encodes CDR1 DFQATT and CDR2 SNEGSKA (reference sequence). The CDR3 sequence: CSACGRTEAFF. In nucleotides, the CDR3 is TGCAGTGCGTGCGGTAGGACTGAAGCTTTCTTT.

CDR3 residues: CASSPGMGSQETQYF. The CDR3 DNA sequence: TGTGCCAGCTCACCAGGTATGGGATCGCAAGAGACCCAGTACTTC. This chain connects TRBV18 to TRBJ2-5; D remains unclear. The length of the CDR3 is 15 residues. The germline V and J ends were trimmed by 2 bases and 2 bases, with 12 bases remaining between them. Looked up from germline, CDR1 is KGHSH and CDR2 is LQKENI.

V usage is TRBV5-1 and J usage is TRBJ2-1; TRBD2 matches at 16 bases. J lost 5 bases, V lost 3 bases, and 5 bases had no gene match. Germline CDR1 SGHRS, CDR2 YFSETQ. CDR3 length: 17 amino acids. CDR3 region: CASSSGLAGGPNNEQFF. The CDR3 DNA follows: TGCGCCAGCAGCTCGGGACTAGCGGGAGGGCCAAACAATGAGCAGTTCTTC.

The V gene is TRBV10-3, the J gene TRBJ1-6; no clear D gene. The CDR3 is 13 amino acids. Trimming pared 4 bases from V and 7 bases from J, leaving 8 bases between. The germline CDR1 and CDR2 sequences are ENHRY and SYGVKD. CDR3 sequence: CAISVLPNSPLHF. CDR3 bases: TGTGCCATCAGTGTGTTACCGAATTCACCCCTCCACTTT.

The CDR3 DNA is TGTGCCAGCACAAGCCGGGACAGGACTTACAATGAGCAGTTCTTC. Its translation is CASTSRDRTYNEQFF. This chain uses TRBV9 with TRBJ2-1; TRBD1 aligns across 8 bases. Per the germline V gene, CDR1 is SGDLS and CDR2 is YYNGEE. V shed 6 bases and J 4 bases; nucleotides not matched to a gene: 9. This CDR3 region has 15 residues.

CDR3 loop: CASRSIRTGNSPLHF. In DNA form, the CDR3 reads TGTGCCAGCAGGTCGATCAGAACTGGGAATTCACCCCTCCACTTT. The gene calls are TRBV6-6 and TRBJ1-6; D ambiguous. CDR1 MNHNY and CDR2 SVGAGI come from the germline V gene (reference sequence). V lost 6 bases and J 7 bases, leaving 16 bases between the germline ends. CDR3 length equals 15 residues.

This clone was seen just once. This chain connects TRBV7-3 to TRBJ2-2; the match to TRBD2 covers 11 bases. V shed 3 bases and J 1 base; nucleotides not matched to a gene: 4. The CDR3 is 17 residues long. CDR1 is SGHTA and CDR2 is FQGTGA in the germline V gene. The CDR3 here is CASSFLAGGRNTGELFF. The CDR3 DNA follows: TGTGCCAGCAGCTTTCTAGCGGGAGGCAGGAACACCGGGGAGCTGTTTTTT.

The genes are TRBV28 and TRBJ2-6; 8 nucleotides agree with TRBD1. The CDR3 totals 18 residues. Germline CDR1 MDHEN, CDR2 SYDVKM. The J segment lost 0 bases and the V segment lost 5 bases, leaving 9 bases of the junction unmatched. CDR3 bases: TGTGCCAGCAGTCCAGGGACAGGAAAAGTCTCTGGGGCCAACGTCCTGACTTTC. Its protein product is CASSPGTGKVSGANVLTF.

The genes are TRBV6-5 and TRBJ2-2; no clear D. The germline CDR1 and CDR2 sequences are MNHEY and SVGAGI. The CDR3 runs to 14 residues. With 6 bases removed from V and 2 bases from J, the gap between germline ends came to 10 bases. For the CDR3, the DNA is TGTGCCAGCAGCCCCAGTAGAAACACCGGGGAGCTGTTTTTT. This sequence encodes CASSPSRNTGELFF.

The V gene is TRBV7-9, the J gene TRBJ1-1; D call uncertain. The CDR3 is 14 amino acids. The V and J ends lost 2 bases and 0 bases respectively, with 7 bases between them. Germline CDR1 SEHNR, CDR2 FQNEAQ (reference sequence). The chain's CDR3 is CASSLSAMNTEAFF. CDR3 in DNA: TGTGCCAGCAGCTTATCGGCCATGAACACTGAAGCTTTCTTT.

This clone showed up many times. The chain is built from TRBV5-4 and TRBJ2-7; 8 nucleotides line up with TRBD2. The CDR3 is 14 amino acids. Germline V gene data show CDR1 as SGHNT and CDR2 as YYREEE (reference sequence). V was clipped by 1 base and J by 7 bases; unmatched bases: 7. This CDR3 reads CASSLRAGGREQYF. CDR3 bases: TGTGCCAGCAGCTTGAGGGCGGGAGGTCGAGAGCAGTACTTC.

The chain uses TRBV2 and TRBJ2-7, with D unresolved. The CDR3 has 12 amino acids. Germline V gene sequence: CDR1 SNHLY, CDR2 FYNNEI. Trimming cost V 1 base and J 3 bases, with 4 bases left between them. The CDR3 nucleotides are TGTGCCAGCAGTGAAGAGGGCTACGAGCAGTACTTC. Translation: CASSEEGYEQYF.

The chain joins TRBV18 to TRBJ1-2, with unresolved D. The CDR3 is 13 amino acids. Germline V CDR1 and CDR2: KGHSH, LQKENI. V was clipped by 2 bases and J by 8 bases, with 12 bases between them. Here the CDR3 reads CASSPIQGEGYTF. The DNA of the CDR3 is TGTGCCAGCTCACCAATACAAGGAGAGGGCTACACCTTC.

The chain links TRBV6-5 to TRBJ1-1; D is possibly TRBD1 (6 bases). The germline V gene has CDR1 MNHEY and CDR2 SVGAGI. The CDR3 length is 13 residues. Trimming took off 6 bases at V and 4 bases at J, with 12 bases between the two ends. CDR3 nucleotides: TGTGCCAGCAGCACAGGGAGGAGCACTGAAGCTTTCTTT. Translating gives CASSTGRSTEAFF.

This clone has just one count. This chain links TRBV7-3 with TRBJ2-3, with D possibly matching TRBD2 (6 bases). This CDR3 has 14 amino acids. The germline gives CDR1 SGHTA, CDR2 FQGTGA. Deletions cut 2 bases from V and 4 bases from J, with 10 bases between. Written as DNA, the CDR3 is TGTGCCAGCAGCTTACGGGGAGGCCCAGATACGCAGTATTTT. It encodes CASSLRGGPDTQYF.

The chain carries TRBV9 and TRBJ2-2; 7 bases match TRBD1. The trim removed 0 bases at V and 4 bases at J, leaving 0 bases unmatched. The length of the CDR3 is 14 residues. The germline V gene has CDR1 SGDLS and CDR2 YYNGEE. CDR3 DNA sequence: TGTGCCAGCAGCGTAGGACAGGGCACCGGGGAGCTGTTTTTT. Its translation: CASSVGQGTGELFF.

This clone was recorded once. CDR3 DNA sequence: TGTGCCAGTAGTATAGGAAGGGGCAACTCTGGAAACACCATATATTTT. Translating gives CASSIGRGNSGNTIYF. The chain combines TRBV19 with TRBJ1-3, with TRBD1 as a possible D gene (5 bases). Trimming took off 1 base at V and 0 bases at J, with 10 bases between the two ends. The CDR3 consists of 16 residues. Germline CDR1 is LNHDA and CDR2 is SQIVND (reference sequence).

The rearrangement links TRBV19 to TRBJ2-1; 14 bases agree with TRBD2. Trimming took 4 bases from V and 6 from J; bases not matched to a gene: 11. Germline CDR1 is LNHDA and CDR2 is SQIVND (reference sequence). CDR3 length equals 18 residues. This chain's CDR3 is CASSRGLAGVLVFNEQFF. The CDR3 coding sequence is TGTGCCAGTAGTAGGGGACTAGCGGGAGTTCTTGTTTTCAATGAGCAGTTCTTC.

The chain couples TRBV5-1 to TRBJ1-2; D is perhaps TRBD1 (5 bases). Looked up from germline, CDR1 is SGHRS and CDR2 is YFSETQ. V was clipped by 4 bases and J by 3 bases, with 16 bases between them. The CDR3 is 15 residues long. The CDR3 DNA sequence: TGCGCCAGCAGCCTGACACGGGGGGATGACTATGGCTACACCTTC. Its protein is CASSLTRGDDYGYTF.

The chain combines TRBV5-6 with TRBJ1-2; D unresolved. CDR3 size: 16 residues. Trimming stripped 6 bases from V and 0 bases from J, with 18 bases between. Germline values: CDR1 SGHDT, CDR2 YYEEEE. The CDR3 nucleotides read TGTGCCAGCAACAACCAAAGGCGGGAAGCTAACTATGGCTACACCTTC. It is translated as CASNNQRREANYGYTF. Drawing the rest from reference TRBV5-6 and TRBJ1-2, the complete variable domain is DAGVTQSPTHLIKTRGQQVTLRCSPKSGHDTVSWYQQALGQGPQFIFQYYEEEERQRGNFPDRFSGHQFPNYSSELNVNALLLGDSALYLCASNNQRREANYGYTFGSGTRLTVV.